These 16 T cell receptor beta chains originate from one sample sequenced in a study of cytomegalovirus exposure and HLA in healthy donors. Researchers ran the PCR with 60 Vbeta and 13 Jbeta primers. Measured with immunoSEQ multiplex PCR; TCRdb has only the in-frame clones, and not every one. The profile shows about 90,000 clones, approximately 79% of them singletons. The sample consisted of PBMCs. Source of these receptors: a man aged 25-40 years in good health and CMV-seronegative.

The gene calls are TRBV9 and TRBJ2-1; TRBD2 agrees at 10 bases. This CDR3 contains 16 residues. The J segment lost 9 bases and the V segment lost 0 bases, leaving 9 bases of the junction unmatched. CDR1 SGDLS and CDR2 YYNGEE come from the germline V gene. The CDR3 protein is CASSVALSGGAFEQFF. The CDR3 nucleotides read TGTGCCAGCAGCGTAGCTTTAAGCGGGGGGGCCTTTGAGCAGTTCTTC.

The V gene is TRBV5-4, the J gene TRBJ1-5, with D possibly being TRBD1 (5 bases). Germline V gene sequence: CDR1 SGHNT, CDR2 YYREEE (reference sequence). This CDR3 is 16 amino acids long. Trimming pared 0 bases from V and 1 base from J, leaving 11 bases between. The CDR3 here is CASSLDGGRSNQPQHF. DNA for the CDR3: TGTGCCAGCAGCTTGGATGGGGGGAGGAGCAATCAGCCCCAGCATTTT.

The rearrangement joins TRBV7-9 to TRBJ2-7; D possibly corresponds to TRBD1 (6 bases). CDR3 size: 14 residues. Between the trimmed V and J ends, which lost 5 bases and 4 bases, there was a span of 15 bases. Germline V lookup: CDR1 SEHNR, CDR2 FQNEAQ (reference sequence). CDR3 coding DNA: TGTGCCAGCAGCGGGCAGGGCCAGGGGTACGAGCAGTACTTC. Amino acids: CASSGQGQGYEQYF. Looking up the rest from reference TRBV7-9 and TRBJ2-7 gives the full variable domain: DTGVSQNPRHKITKRGQNVTFRCDPISEHNRLYWYRQTLGQGPEFLTYFQNEAQLEKSRLLSDRFSAERPKGSFSTLEIQRTEQGDSAMYLCASSGQGQGYEQYFGPGTRLTVT.

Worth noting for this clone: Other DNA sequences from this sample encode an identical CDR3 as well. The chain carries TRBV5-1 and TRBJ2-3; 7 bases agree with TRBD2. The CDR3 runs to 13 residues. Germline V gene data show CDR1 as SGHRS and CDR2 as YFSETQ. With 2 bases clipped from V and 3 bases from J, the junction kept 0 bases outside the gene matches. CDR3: CASSLAGTDTQYF. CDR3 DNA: TGCGCCAGCAGCTTAGCGGGAACAGATACGCAGTATTTT.

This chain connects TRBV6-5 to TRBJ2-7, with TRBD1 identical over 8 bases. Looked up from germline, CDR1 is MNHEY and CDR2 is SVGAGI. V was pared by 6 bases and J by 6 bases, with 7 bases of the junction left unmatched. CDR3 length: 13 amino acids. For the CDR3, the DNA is TGTGCCAGCAGACGTCAGGGGGCTCTCGAGCAGTACTTC. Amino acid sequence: CASRRQGALEQYF.

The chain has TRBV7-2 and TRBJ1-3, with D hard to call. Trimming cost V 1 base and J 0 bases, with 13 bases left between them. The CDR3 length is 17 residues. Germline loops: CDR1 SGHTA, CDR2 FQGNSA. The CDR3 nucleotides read TGTGCCAGCAGCTTAGAGCACAGTAGTCTCTCTGGAAACACCATATATTTT. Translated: CASSLEHSSLSGNTIYF. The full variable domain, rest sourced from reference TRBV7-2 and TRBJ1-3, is GAGVSQSPSNKVTEKGKDVELRCDPISGHTALYWYRQSLGQGLEFLIYFQGNSAPDKSGLPSDRFSAERTGGSVSTLTIQRTQQEDSAVYLCASSLEHSSLSGNTIYFGEGSWLTVV.

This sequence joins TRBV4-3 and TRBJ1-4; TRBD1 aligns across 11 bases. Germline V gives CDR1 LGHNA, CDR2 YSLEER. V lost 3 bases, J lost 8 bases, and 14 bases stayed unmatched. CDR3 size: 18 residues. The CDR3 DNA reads TGCGCCAGCAGCCACGCAACCTCTCCGGGACAGGGGGGGGAAAAACTGTTTTTT. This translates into CASSHATSPGQGGEKLFF.

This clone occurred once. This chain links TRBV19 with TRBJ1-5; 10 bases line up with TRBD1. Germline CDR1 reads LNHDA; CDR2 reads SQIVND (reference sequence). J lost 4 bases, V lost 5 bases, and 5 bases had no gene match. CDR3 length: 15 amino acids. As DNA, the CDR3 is TGTGCCAGTAGTCGACAGGGGGCGAGTAATCAGCCCCAGCATTTT. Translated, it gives CASSRQGASNQPQHF.

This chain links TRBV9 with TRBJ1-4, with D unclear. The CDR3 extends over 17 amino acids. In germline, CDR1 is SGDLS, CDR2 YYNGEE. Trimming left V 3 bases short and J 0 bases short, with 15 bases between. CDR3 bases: TGTGCCAGCAGCGCCAGTCTGGAGCCCTCAACTAATGAAAAACTGTTTTTT. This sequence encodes CASSASLEPSTNEKLFF.

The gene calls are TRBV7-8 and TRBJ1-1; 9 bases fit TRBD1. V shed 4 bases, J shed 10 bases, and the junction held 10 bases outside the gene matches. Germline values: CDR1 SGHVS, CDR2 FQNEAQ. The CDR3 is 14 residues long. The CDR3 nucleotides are TGTGCCAGCAGCTCCTCTAGGGGACAGGGAACAGCTTTCTTT. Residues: CASSSSRGQGTAFF.

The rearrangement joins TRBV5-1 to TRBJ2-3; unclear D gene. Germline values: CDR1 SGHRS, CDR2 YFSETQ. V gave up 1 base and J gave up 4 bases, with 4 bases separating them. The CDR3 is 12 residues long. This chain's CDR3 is CASSLISDTQYF. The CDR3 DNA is TGCGCCAGCAGCTTGATCTCAGATACGCAGTATTTT.

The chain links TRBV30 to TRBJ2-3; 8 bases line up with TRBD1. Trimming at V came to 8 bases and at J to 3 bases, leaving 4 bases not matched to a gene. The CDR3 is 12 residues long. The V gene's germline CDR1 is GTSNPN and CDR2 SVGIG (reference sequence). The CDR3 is CAQDRGTDTQYF. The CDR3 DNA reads TGTGCCCAAGACAGGGGAACAGATACGCAGTATTTT.

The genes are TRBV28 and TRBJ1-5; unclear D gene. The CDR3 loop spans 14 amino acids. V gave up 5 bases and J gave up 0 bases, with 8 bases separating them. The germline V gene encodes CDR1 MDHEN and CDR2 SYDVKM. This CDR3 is CASSDTYSNQPQHF. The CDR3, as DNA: TGTGCCAGCAGTGACACTTATAGCAATCAGCCCCAGCATTTT.

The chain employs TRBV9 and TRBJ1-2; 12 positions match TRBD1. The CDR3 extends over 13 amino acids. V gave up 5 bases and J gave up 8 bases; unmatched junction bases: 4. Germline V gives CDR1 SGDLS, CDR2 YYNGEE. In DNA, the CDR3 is TGTGCCAGCAGAGGGACAGGGGGCAGGGGCTACACCTTC. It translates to CASRGTGGRGYTF.

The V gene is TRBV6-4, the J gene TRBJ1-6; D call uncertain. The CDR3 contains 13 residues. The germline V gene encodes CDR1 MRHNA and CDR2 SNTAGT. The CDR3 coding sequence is TGTGCACAACACCGGGGTCCCGATTCACCCCTCCACTTT. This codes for CAQHRGPDSPLHF.

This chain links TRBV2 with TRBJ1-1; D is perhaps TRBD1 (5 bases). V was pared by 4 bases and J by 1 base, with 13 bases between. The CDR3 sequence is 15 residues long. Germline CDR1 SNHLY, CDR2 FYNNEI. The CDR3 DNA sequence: TGTGCCAGCAGTGGATATAGGGGAGGGAACACTGAAGCTTTCTTT. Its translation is CASSGYRGGNTEAFF.